The clone carrying this T cell receptor (beta chain) has only one observation. Its antigen is undetermined. The data belong to a study of shared clonotypes between healthy human individuals. Study-level results: It was anticipated that sequencing depth would influence how many clonotypes donors shared.

CD8 cells classed as naive were CD45RO-negative and positively selected for CCR7, excluding terminally differentiated effector memory CD45RA+ cells. Generated by immunoSEQ multiplex PCR, the TCRdb table keeps only in-frame clones and is missing some. The table has about 580,000 clones, about 98% seen once. Sequenced sample: naive CD8+ T cells sorted from blood. The receptor was derived from a young man in good health.

CDR3 sequence reads: CASSPRPLQLRSQPQHF. CDR3 nucleotides: TGCGCCAGCAGCCCGCGCCCCCTACAGCTAAGGAGTCAGCCCCAGCATTTT. J is TRBJ1-5 and V is TRBV4-1; D uncertain. Trimming shortened V by 4 bases and J by 6 bases, and 22 bases separated the two germline ends. Looked up from germline, CDR1 is MGHRA and CDR2 is YSYEKL. This CDR3 is 17 amino acids long.